This TCR beta chain originates from a study of blood T cell repertoires in COVID-19. The CDR3 runs 15 residues. Trimming at V came to 0 bases and at J to 10 bases, leaving 8 bases not matched to a gene. Germline assignment: CDR1 SGHDT and CDR2 YYEEEE. Here immunoSEQ multiplex PCR was the method, and the copy in TCRdb shows in-frame clones only, minus some. The sample consists of under 350,000 clones, more than 90% of them appearing once. This TCR derives from a man between 60 and 70 years old who had recovered from COVID-19. Sequences were obtained from PBMCs or T cells enriched from blood (not recorded which). V and J are TRBV5-6 and TRBJ1-4; TRBD1 aligns across 8 bases. The CDR3 coding sequence is TGTGCCAGCAGCTTGGCCGACAGGGGCTGGGGAAAACTGTTTTTT. Its translation is CASSLADRGWGKLFF.